This passage covers 17 T cell receptor beta chains from one sample sequenced in a study of Graves' ophthalmopathy and Graves' hyperthyroidism. RNA transcripts were the template, and TCR beta CDR3 regions were amplified from them. A first-round RT-PCR used HTBI primers, followed by a second-round multiplex PCR. Via MiXCR, TCRdb re-called the multiplex PCR reads, giving one row per CDR3 protein. The sample lists approximately 540,000 distinct CDR3 sequences, roughly 40% seen once, with about 4% in the top ten. The sequencing input was peripheral blood or thyroid tissue (not recorded which). Source of these receptors: an adult man with Graves' hyperthyroidism.

The V gene is TRBV7-2, the J gene TRBJ2-1; TRBD1 is a possible D gene (6 bases). Trimming shortened V by 4 bases and J by 7 bases, and 14 bases separated the two germline ends. The CDR3 runs to 14 residues. CDR1 is SGHTA and CDR2 is FQGNSA in the germline V gene. CDR3 amino acids: CASSSPGRGNEQFF. CDR3 nucleotides: TGTGCCAGCAGCTCTCCCGGAAGGGGGAATGAGCAGTTCTTC.

The chain links TRBV7-2 to TRBJ2-5, with 8 bases aligning to TRBD1. The CDR3 is made up of 15 amino acids. With V trimmed by 4 bases and J by 7 bases, 11 bases remained unmatched. CDR1 SGHTA and CDR2 FQGNSA come from the germline V gene. CDR3 in DNA: TGTGCCAGCAGCTCACGGACAGGGCCGTCAGGGACCCAGTACTTC. Translating gives CASSSRTGPSGTQYF.

Details on this clonotype: It may be a read error: a sequence one base away is much more abundant. The chain employs TRBV7-2 and TRBJ1-4, with D hard to call. CDR3 length equals 16 residues. The germline V gene has CDR1 SGHTA and CDR2 FQGNSA. The CDR3 sequence is CASGLTSRTINEKLFF. CDR3 DNA sequence: TGTGCCAGCGGCTTAACATCCCGGACGATTAATGAAAAACTGTTTTTT.

This clonotype was counted at least ten times. The rearrangement joins TRBV5-6 to TRBJ2-7; D is perhaps TRBD2 (6 bases). Deletions cut 0 bases from V and 6 bases from J, with 7 bases between. CDR1 is SGHDT and CDR2 is YYEEEE in the germline V gene. This CDR3 has 12 amino acids. The CDR3 nucleotides read TGTGCCAGCAGCTTGGAAGCGGGCGAGCAGTACTTC. It specifies CASSLEAGEQYF. Looking up the rest from reference TRBV5-6 and TRBJ2-7 gives the full variable domain: DAGVTQSPTHLIKTRGQQVTLRCSPKSGHDTVSWYQQALGQGPQFIFQYYEEEERQRGNFPDRFSGHQFPNYSSELNVNALLLGDSALYLCASSLEAGEQYFGPGTRLTVT.

In the case of this clonotype: A much larger clone lies a single base off, so this may be a read error. The chain joins TRBV29-1 to TRBJ1-1, with D perhaps TRBD1 (5 bases). The CDR3 sequence is 15 residues long. Per the germline V gene, CDR1 is SQVTM and CDR2 is ANQGSEA. The CDR3 DNA sequence: TGCAGCGTCCTTAGGGGTAGGGGCTCGGACACTGAAGCTTCCTTT. It codes for CSVLRGRGSDTEASF.

This clonotype came up a few times. The rearrangement uses TRBV7-9 and TRBJ2-7, with a tentative D call TRBD2 (5 bases). Gene TRBJ2-1 matches the end of the DNA better, so the J call may be wrong. The CDR3 loop spans 14 amino acids. Germline lookup yields CDR1 SEHNR and CDR2 FQNEAQ (reference sequence). The CDR3 loop reads CASSFPGTNNEQFF. In DNA, the CDR3 is TGTGCCAGCAGCTTCCCGGGAACAAACAATGAGCAGTTCTTC.

The V gene is TRBV2, the J gene TRBJ2-1; TRBD2 agrees at 15 bases. V trimming: 2 bases; J trimming: 12 bases; junction bases outside the gene matches: 2. The germline V gene has CDR1 SNHLY and CDR2 FYNNEI. CDR3 length: 14 residues. In DNA, the CDR3 is TGTGCCAGCAGTGAATGGGGACTAGCGGGAGGGCAGTTCTTC. Amino acids: CASSEWGLAGGQFF.

This clonotype came up a few times. The J gene is TRBJ2-7, the V gene TRBV7-9; D could derive from TRBD1 or TRBD2 (6 bases each). The tail of the sequence fits TRBJ2-1 better, so the J call may be wrong. This CDR3 has 16 residues. CDR1 is SEHNR, CDR2 FQNEAQ, per germline (reference sequence). CDR3 sequence: CASSRRGGTRDGEQFF. In DNA form, the CDR3 reads TGTGCCAGCAGCCGACGAGGGGGGACCAGGGATGGGGAGCAGTTCTTC.

This CDR3 is CASSLTGQMNTEAFF. For the CDR3, the DNA is TGTGCCAGCAGCTTAACGGGACAGATGAACACTGAAGCTTTCTTT. The chain recombines TRBV7-3 with TRBJ1-1, with 7 bases identical to TRBD1. The ends lost 0 bases at V and 0 bases at J; junction bases unmatched: 1. The CDR3 is 15 amino acids. CDR1 and CDR2 from the germline V gene are SGHTA and FQGTGA.

This clonotype showed up just a few times. This chain uses TRBV19 with TRBJ2-2; 7 bases line up with TRBD1. With 3 bases clipped from V and 6 bases from J, the junction kept 4 bases outside the gene matches. This CDR3 is 14 amino acids long. Germline V gene lookup returns CDR1 LNHDA and CDR2 SQIVND (reference sequence). This CDR3 is CASSITGDPGELFF. For the CDR3, the DNA is TGTGCCAGTAGTATCACAGGGGACCCCGGGGAGCTGTTTTTT.

This clonotype has at least ten counts. The V gene is TRBV6-5, the J gene TRBJ1-2; D may be TRBD1 (6 bases). Germline V gives CDR1 MNHEY, CDR2 SVGAGI. Trimming removed 5 bases from V and 4 bases from J, with 17 bases in between. The CDR3 extends over 15 amino acids. The CDR3 protein is CASSPASGVFYGYTF. The CDR3 bases are TGTGCCAGCAGTCCAGCTTCAGGGGTGTTCTATGGCTACACCTTC.

This clonotype was counted only a few times. The chain joins TRBV6-5 to TRBJ2-7; no firm D call. From germline, CDR1 is MNHEY and CDR2 SVGAGI. V lost 1 base to trimming and J lost 1 base, with 8 bases between them. CDR3 length equals 14 residues. The CDR3 loop reads CASSYFDGSYEQYF. CDR3 nucleotide sequence: TGTGCCAGCAGTTACTTCGACGGGTCCTACGAGCAGTACTTC.

This clonotype was seen ten or more times. This chain connects TRBV19 to TRBJ2-2; D ambiguous. The length of the CDR3 is 15 residues. Trimming pared 3 bases from V and 5 bases from J, leaving 13 bases between. From germline, CDR1 is LNHDA and CDR2 SQIVND (reference sequence). The CDR3 DNA follows: TGTGCCAGTAGTATTCGGGCCGACCAAACCGGGGAGCTGTTTTTT. This sequence encodes CASSIRADQTGELFF. The whole variable domain, remainder taken from reference TRBV19 and TRBJ2-2, is DGGITQSPKYLFRKEGQNVTLSCEQNLNHDAMYWYRQDPGQGLRLIYYSQIVNDFQKGDIAEGYSVSREKKESFPLTVTSAQKNPTAFYLCASSIRADQTGELFFGEGSRLTVL.

This clonotype was seen repeatedly, ten times or more. CDR3 nucleotides: TGTGCCAGTGCCCGGACAGGGATGGTCTATGGCTACACCTTC. It encodes CASARTGMVYGYTF. This chain joins TRBV19 and TRBJ1-2; 8 positions match TRBD1. This CDR3 has 14 residues. The germline CDR1 and CDR2 sequences are LNHDA and SQIVND (reference sequence). The junction had 9 bases not matched to a gene; V was cut back by 8 bases and J by 4 bases.

This clonotype has ten or more counts. This chain links TRBV12-3 or TRBV12-4 with TRBJ2-5, with 7 bases lining up with TRBD2. The CDR3 is 15 amino acids. The trim removed 6 bases at V and 2 bases at J, leaving 9 bases unmatched. Written as DNA, the CDR3 is TGTGCCAGCAGCACCGGACTAGTCACTCAAGAGACCCAGTACTTC. It yields the protein CASSTGLVTQETQYF.

This clonotype was seen many times. The chain combines TRBV29-1 with TRBJ2-7; tentatively, D is TRBD1 (6 bases). The ends were cut back, 6 bases at V and 2 bases at J, with 17 bases in the middle. CDR1 and CDR2 (germline): SQVTM, ANQGSEA. The CDR3 covers 14 residues. CDR3 in amino acids: CSVLSYREPYEQYF. Written as DNA, the CDR3 is TGCAGCGTCCTAAGCTACAGGGAACCCTACGAGCAGTACTTC.

This chain joins TRBV20-1 and TRBJ2-7; tentatively, D is TRBD2 (5 bases). The germline V and J ends were trimmed by 3 bases and 0 bases, with 12 bases remaining between them. CDR3 length: 14 residues. Germline V lookup: CDR1 DFQATT, CDR2 SNEGSKA (reference sequence). CDR3 coding DNA: TGCAGTGCTAGGAGAACGAGGGACTCCTACGAGCAGTACTTC. This encodes CSARRTRDSYEQYF.